The 4 T cell receptor beta chains below were found in one sample sequenced in a study of T-cell reconstitution after alpha-beta-depleted transplantation in children. Preparation of the TCRbeta library involved a method that used unique molecular identifiers. TCRdb fed the PCR reads into MiXCR, producing one record per CDR3 protein. The sample holds just under 550,000 distinct CDR3 sequences, 18% seen once. Sample: PBMCs from the stem cell graft donor, taken from the stem cell graft. These receptors came from a human donor who donated a stem cell graft to a child with acute lymphoblastic leukemia.

There are a few counts of this clonotype. The genes are TRBV3-1 and TRBJ2-5; TRBD2 might be the D (6 bases). The CDR3 sequence is 15 residues long. Germline V CDR1 and CDR2: LGHDT, YNNKEL (reference sequence). V lost 4 bases and J lost 4, with 16 bases in between. DNA of the CDR3: TGTGCCAGCAGCCTGGGACTGGGGGGACGAGAGACCCAGTACTTC. This translates into CASSLGLGGRETQYF.

This clonotype has only a few counts. The chain carries TRBV9 and TRBJ2-5; D may be TRBD1 or TRBD2 (5 bases each). The V end was cut by 2 bases, the J end by 0 bases, with 17 bases between. This CDR3 spans 17 amino acids. Germline V gene data show CDR1 as SGDLS and CDR2 as YYNGEE. For the CDR3, the DNA is TGTGCCAGCAGCGTGGACCCAAGTGGGGGTTACCAAGAGACCCAGTACTTC. This gives the protein CASSVDPSGGYQETQYF. Combining the CDR3 with reference TRBV9 and TRBJ2-5 gives the whole variable domain DSGVTQTPKHLITATGQRVTLRCSPRSGDLSVYWYQQSLDQGLQFLIQYYNGEERAKGNILERFSAQQFPDLHSELNLSSLELGDSALYFCASSVDPSGGYQETQYFGPGTRLLVL.

This clonotype was seen a handful of times. The chain uses TRBV5-1 and TRBJ1-1; unclear D gene. Trimming removed 4 bases at V and 1 base at J, with 14 bases between. This CDR3 comprises 15 residues. Germline CDR1 and CDR2: SGHRS and YFSETQ. CDR3: CASSPSDTPNTEAFF. The CDR3 bases are TGCGCCAGCAGCCCAAGCGACACCCCGAACACTGAAGCTTTCTTT.

This clonotype was observed a few times. This sequence joins TRBV4-2 and TRBJ2-7; 7 positions match TRBD1. The germline V gene has CDR1 LGHNA and CDR2 YNFKEQ. The CDR3 contains 15 residues. Losses at the gene ends were 4 bases for V and 4 bases for J; bases not matched to a gene: 10. The CDR3: CASSPYRGPGYEQYF. Written as DNA, the CDR3 is TGTGCCAGCAGCCCTTACAGGGGCCCGGGGTACGAGCAGTACTTC.